The source of this TCR beta chain is a study of neurological immune-mediated disorders. The CDR3 length is 16 residues. V was clipped by 6 bases and J by 5 bases; unmatched bases: 10. Germline loops: CDR1 MDHEN, CDR2 SYDVKM. Study-level results: Levels of TCR clonal expansion peaked in HTLV-1-associated myelopathy and reached their lowest in multiple sclerosis, under those of healthy controls.

TCRdb processed the 5' RACE reads anew with MiXCR; each CDR3 protein has one entry. The sample comprises approximately 60,000 distinct CDR3 sequences, less than 5% of which are singletons, and 2.9% rests with the top ten. This clonotype appeared many times. The antigen remains unidentified. J is TRBJ2-2 and V is TRBV28; 9 bases line up with TRBD2. This clonotype originated in a man aged 50 or older with multiple sclerosis. Input material: PBMCs. The CDR3 loop reads CASSPGGLAGTGELFF. CDR3 DNA sequence: TGTGCCAGCAGCCCAGGGGGGCTAGCGGGAACCGGGGAGCTGTTTTTT.